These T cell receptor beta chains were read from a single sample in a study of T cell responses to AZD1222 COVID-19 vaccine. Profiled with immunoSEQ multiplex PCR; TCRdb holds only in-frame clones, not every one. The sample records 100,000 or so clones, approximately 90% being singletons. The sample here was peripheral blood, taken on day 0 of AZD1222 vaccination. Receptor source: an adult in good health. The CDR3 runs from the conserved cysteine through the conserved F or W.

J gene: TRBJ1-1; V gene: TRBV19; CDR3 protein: CASSIPRDSRNTEAFF
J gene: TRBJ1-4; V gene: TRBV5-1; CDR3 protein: CASSLAGAGGEKLFF
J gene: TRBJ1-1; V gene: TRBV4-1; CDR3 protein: CASSQDREGNTEAFF
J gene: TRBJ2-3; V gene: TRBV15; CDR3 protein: CATSGDEGLTDTQYF
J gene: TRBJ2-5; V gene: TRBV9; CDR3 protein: CASSVRGETQYF
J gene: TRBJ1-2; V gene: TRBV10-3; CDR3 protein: CASNHPRGEGNYGYTF
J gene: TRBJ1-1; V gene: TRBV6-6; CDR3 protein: CASSYSGRTEAFF
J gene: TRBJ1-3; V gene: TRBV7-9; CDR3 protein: CASSSGQGKARSSGNTIYF
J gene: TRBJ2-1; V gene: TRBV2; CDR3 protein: CASSGTSGGMVEQFF
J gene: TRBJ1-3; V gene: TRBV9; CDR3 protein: CASSGEGNTIYF
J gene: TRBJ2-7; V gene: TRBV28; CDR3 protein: CASSSPGLAGGSEQYF
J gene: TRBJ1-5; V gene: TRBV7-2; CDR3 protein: CASSQTGISNQPQHF
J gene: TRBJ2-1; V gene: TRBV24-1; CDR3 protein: CATSDSGTSANNEQFF
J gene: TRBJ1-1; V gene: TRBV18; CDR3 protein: CASSLGTAAEAFF
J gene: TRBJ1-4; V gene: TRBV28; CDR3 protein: CATFGATNEKLFF
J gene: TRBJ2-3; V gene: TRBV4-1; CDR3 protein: CASSGGLADTQYF
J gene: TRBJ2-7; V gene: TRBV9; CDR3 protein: CASSRQGVSYEQYF
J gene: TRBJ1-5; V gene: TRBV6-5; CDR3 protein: CASARTGGQEPQHF
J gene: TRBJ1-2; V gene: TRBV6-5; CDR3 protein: CASSYRFQGPSYGYTF
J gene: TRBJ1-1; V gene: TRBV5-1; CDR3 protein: CASSPGGPGTEAFF
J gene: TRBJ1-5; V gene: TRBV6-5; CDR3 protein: CASRTAGRQPQHF
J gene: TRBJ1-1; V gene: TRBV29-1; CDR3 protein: CSVEEQNTEAFF
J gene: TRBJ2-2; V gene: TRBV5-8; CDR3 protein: CASSLVVSGLDTGELFF
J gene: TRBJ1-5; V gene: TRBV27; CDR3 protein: CASSFSNQPQHF
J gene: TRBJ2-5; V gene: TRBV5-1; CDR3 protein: CASSFQVGQETQYF
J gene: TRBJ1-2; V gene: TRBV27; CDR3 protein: CASSLSGAYGYTF
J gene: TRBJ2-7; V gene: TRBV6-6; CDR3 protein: CASSYGPIEQYF